This TCR beta chain is from a study of blood T cell repertoires in COVID-19. The CDR3 consists of 14 residues. CDR1 is MGHRA and CDR2 is YSYEKL in the germline V gene. V lost 6 bases and J 4 bases, leaving 12 bases between the germline ends. TCRdb's copy holds only in-frame clones and misses some; the assay was immunoSEQ multiplex PCR. This table holds 200,000 to 250,000 clones, approximately 90% found once. Sequences were obtained from peripheral blood. The genes are TRBV4-1 and TRBJ2-2; D uncertain. The receptor was derived from a man in his sixties with COVID-19, enrolled during active disease. CDR3 sequence (DNA): TGCGCCAGCAGTCCAAGATTGAGCACCGGGGAGCTGTTTTTT. Its translation is CASSPRLSTGELFF.